One and the same sample provided the 9 T cell receptor beta chains below, sequenced in a study of post-analysis software for immune sequencing data. Built from TCR beta cDNA, the libraries had unique molecular identifiers in them. MiXCR, run by TCRdb on the PCR reads, gives a single entry per CDR3 protein. The sample contains around 190,000 distinct CDR3 sequences, 29% of which appear only once. The study's findings and limits: Relative to controls, patients had several TRBV segments at higher frequency, with TRBV5-6, TRBV5-1 and TRBV20-1 among these.

These TCRs' antigens remain unknown. Specimen: blood. The receptors come from a girl aged 2 to 17 with multiple sclerosis.

This clonotype was recorded many times. The V gene is TRBV28, the J gene TRBJ1-2; TRBD1 agrees at 9 bases. With 6 bases clipped from V and 1 base from J, the junction kept 3 bases outside the gene matches. The CDR3 has 14 residues. Per germline, CDR1 MDHEN and CDR2 SYDVKM. CDR3 protein: CASRATGGNYGYTF. CDR3 DNA sequence: TGTGCCAGCAGGGCGACAGGGGGTAACTATGGCTACACCTTC.

The CDR3 sequence is CASSEGASNQPQHF. The DNA of the CDR3 is TGTGCCAGCAGTGAGGGGGCAAGCAATCAGCCCCAGCATTTT. V is TRBV2 and J is TRBJ1-5, with a weak D call TRBD1 (6 bases). V gave up 3 bases and J gave up 1 base, with 7 bases separating them. Germline CDR1 SNHLY, CDR2 FYNNEI. This CDR3 region has 14 residues.

This chain links TRBV7-2 with TRBJ1-2; no firm D call. The germline gives CDR1 SGHTA, CDR2 FQGNSA. The CDR3 runs 15 residues. V was trimmed by 0 bases and J by 0 bases, leaving 8 bases between them. The CDR3 reads CASSLAPDPNYGYTF. In DNA, the CDR3 is TGTGCCAGCAGCTTAGCGCCAGACCCTAACTATGGCTACACCTTC.

This clonotype was counted a few times. This chain connects TRBV29-1 to TRBJ1-1, with TRBD1 matching over 9 bases. V was clipped by 6 bases and J by 9 bases; unmatched bases: 11. This CDR3 is 13 amino acids long. Germline CDR1 and CDR2: SQVTM and ANQGSEA. The CDR3 loop reads CSVMPRTGEKAFF. Here the CDR3 DNA reads TGCAGCGTGATGCCCCGGACAGGGGAAAAAGCTTTCTTT.

Notes on this clonotype: A junction end diverges from the germline sequence, so it may reflect a read error. This chain connects TRBV27 to TRBJ2-1, with TRBD1 matching 7 bases. This CDR3 contains 17 residues. CDR1 and CDR2 from the germline V gene are MNHEY and SMNVEV (reference sequence). DNA for the CDR3: TGTGCCGGCAGCCGTTTCCCGGTAGCGAGGGGGCCCAATGAGCAGTTCTTC. Encoded protein: CAGSRFPVARGPNEQFF.

This clonotype was seen only a few times. This chain links TRBV12-3 or TRBV12-4 with TRBJ1-1, with a possible D match to TRBD1 (5 bases). V dropped 7 bases and J dropped 3 bases, with 18 bases sitting between them. The CDR3 has 15 residues. CDR3 amino acids: CASTPAQGGYTEAFF. In nucleotides, the CDR3 is TGTGCCAGCACTCCCGCTCAGGGAGGCTACACTGAAGCTTTCTTT.

This sequence joins TRBV3-1 and TRBJ2-5, with D tentatively TRBD2 (6 bases). The CDR3 spans 15 residues. Trimming removed 4 bases at V and 2 bases at J, with 14 bases between. CDR1 LGHDT and CDR2 YNNKEL come from the germline V gene (reference sequence). Here the CDR3 reads CASSPGPGLQETQYF. The CDR3 DNA reads TGTGCCAGCAGCCCCGGGCCGGGACTTCAAGAGACCCAGTACTTC.

V is TRBV5-1 and J is TRBJ2-5, with 7 bases that match TRBD1. The trim removed 4 bases at V and 5 bases at J, leaving 5 bases unmatched. Germline values: CDR1 SGHRS, CDR2 YFSETQ. The CDR3 has 13 residues. The CDR3 loop reads CASSGYRGETQYF. The CDR3 region has the DNA TGCGCCAGCAGCGGGTACAGGGGCGAGACCCAGTACTTC.

In its sample, this clonotype was seen many times. The chain combines TRBV29-1 with TRBJ2-3, with 8 bases lining up with TRBD2. Germline values: CDR1 SQVTM, CDR2 ANQGSEA. The CDR3 sequence is 14 residues long. The J segment lost 1 base and the V segment lost 1 base, leaving 1 base of the junction unmatched. CDR3 in amino acids: CSVEGAGGTDTQYF. The CDR3 DNA sequence: TGCAGCGTTGAAGGAGCGGGAGGCACAGATACGCAGTATTTT.